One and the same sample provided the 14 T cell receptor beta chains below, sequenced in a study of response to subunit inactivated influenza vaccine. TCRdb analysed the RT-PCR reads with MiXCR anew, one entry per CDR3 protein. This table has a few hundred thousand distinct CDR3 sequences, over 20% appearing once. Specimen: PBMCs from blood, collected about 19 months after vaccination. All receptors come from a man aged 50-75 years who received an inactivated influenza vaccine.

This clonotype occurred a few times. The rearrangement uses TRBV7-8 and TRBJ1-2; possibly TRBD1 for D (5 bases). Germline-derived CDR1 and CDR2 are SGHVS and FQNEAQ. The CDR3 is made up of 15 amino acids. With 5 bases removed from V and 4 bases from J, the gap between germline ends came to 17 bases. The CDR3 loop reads CASSPSRVQPYGYTF. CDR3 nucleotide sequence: TGTGCCAGCAGCCCTTCCAGGGTTCAACCCTATGGCTACACCTTC.

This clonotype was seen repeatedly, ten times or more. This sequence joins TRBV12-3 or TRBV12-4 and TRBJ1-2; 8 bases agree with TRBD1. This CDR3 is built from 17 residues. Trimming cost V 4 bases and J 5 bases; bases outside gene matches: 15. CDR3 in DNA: TGTGCCAGCAGTTCCAGATGGGGACAGGTGAAACCTTATGGCTACACCTTC. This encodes CASSSRWGQVKPYGYTF.

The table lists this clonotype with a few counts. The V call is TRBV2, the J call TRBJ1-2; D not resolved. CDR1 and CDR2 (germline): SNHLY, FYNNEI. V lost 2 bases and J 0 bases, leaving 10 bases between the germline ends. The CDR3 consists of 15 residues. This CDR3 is CASSEKNSANYGYTF. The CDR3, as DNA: TGTGCCAGCAGTGAAAAGAACTCAGCTAACTATGGCTACACCTTC.

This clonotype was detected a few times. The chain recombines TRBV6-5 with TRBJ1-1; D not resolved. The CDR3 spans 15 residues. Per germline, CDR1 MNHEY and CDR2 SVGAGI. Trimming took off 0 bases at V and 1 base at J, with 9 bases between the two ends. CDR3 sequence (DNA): TGTGCCAGCAGTTACTCGATATGGAAGAACACTGAAGCTTTCTTT. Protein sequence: CASSYSIWKNTEAFF.

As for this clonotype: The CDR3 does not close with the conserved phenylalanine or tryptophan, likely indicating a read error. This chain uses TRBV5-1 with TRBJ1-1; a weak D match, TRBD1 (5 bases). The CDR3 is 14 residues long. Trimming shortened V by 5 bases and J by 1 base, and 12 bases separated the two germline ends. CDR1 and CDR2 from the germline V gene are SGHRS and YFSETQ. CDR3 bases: TGCGCCAGCAGTTCCGGACACGAGAACACTGAAGCTTTCTCT. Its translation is CASSSGHENTEAFS.

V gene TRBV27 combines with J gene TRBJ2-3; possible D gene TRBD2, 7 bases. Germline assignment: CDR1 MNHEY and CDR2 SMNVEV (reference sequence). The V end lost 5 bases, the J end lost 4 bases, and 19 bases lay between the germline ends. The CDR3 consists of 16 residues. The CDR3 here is CASSPQGGGGADTQYF. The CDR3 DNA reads TGTGCCAGCAGTCCCCAGGGCGGGGGCGGGGCAGATACGCAGTATTTT.

The CDR3 protein is CASSPSAGTLNTEAFF. In nucleotides, the CDR3 is TGTGCCAGCAGCCCCTCTGCCGGGACGTTGAACACTGAAGCTTTCTTT. The rearrangement uses TRBV3-1 and TRBJ1-1, with D maybe TRBD1 (5 bases). This CDR3 is built from 16 residues. V was cut by 4 bases and J by 0 bases, with 15 bases left in between. The germline V gene encodes CDR1 LGHDT and CDR2 YNNKEL (reference sequence).

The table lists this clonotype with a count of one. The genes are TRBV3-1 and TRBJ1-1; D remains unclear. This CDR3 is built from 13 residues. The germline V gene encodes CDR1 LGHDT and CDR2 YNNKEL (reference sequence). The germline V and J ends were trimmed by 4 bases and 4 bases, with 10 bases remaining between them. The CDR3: CASSPDGRTEAFF. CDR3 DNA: TGTGCCAGCAGCCCAGACGGCCGCACTGAAGCTTTCTTT. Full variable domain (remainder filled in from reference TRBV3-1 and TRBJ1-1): DTAVSQTPKYLVTQMGNDKSIKCEQNLGHDTMYWYKQDSKKFLKIMFSYNNKELIINETVPNRFSPKSPDKAHLNLHINSLELGDSAVYFCASSPDGRTEAFFGQGTRLTVV.

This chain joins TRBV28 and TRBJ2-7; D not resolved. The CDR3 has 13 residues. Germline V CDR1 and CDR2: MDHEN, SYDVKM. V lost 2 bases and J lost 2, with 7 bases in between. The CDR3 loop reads CASSLSSAYEQYF. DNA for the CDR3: TGTGCCAGCAGTTTAAGTTCTGCCTACGAGCAGTACTTC.

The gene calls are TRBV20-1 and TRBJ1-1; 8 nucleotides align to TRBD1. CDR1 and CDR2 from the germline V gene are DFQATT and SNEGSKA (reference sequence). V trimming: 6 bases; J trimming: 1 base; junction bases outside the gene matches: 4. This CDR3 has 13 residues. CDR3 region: CSAETGENTEAFF. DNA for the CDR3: TGCAGTGCCGAGACAGGGGAGAACACTGAAGCTTTCTTT.

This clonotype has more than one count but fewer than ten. The CDR3 here is CATSRGAFDTSYNEQFF. The CDR3 DNA sequence: TGTGCCACCAGCAGAGGGGCGTTCGACACCTCCTACAATGAGCAGTTCTTC. J is TRBJ2-1 and V is TRBV15; D unresolved. Trimming pared 1 base from V and 0 bases from J, leaving 13 bases between. The CDR3 runs to 17 residues. In germline, CDR1 is LNHNV, CDR2 YYDKDF (reference sequence).

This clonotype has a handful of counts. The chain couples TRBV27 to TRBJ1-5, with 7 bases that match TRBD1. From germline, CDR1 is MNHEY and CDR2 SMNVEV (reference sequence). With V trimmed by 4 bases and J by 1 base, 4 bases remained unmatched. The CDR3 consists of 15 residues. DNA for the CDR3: TGTGCCAGCAGTTCGGGACAGATAAGCAATCAGCCCCAGCATTTT. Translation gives CASSSGQISNQPQHF.

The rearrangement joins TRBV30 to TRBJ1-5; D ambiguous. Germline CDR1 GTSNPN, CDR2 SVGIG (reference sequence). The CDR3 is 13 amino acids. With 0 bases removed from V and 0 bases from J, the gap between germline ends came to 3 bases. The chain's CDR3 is CAWSVDSNQPQHF. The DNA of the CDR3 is TGTGCCTGGAGTGTAGATAGCAATCAGCCCCAGCATTTT.

CDR3 sequence reads: CASRNIGGIEAFF. DNA for the CDR3: TGCGCCAGCAGAAACATCGGAGGGATTGAAGCTTTCTTT. V is TRBV5-1 and J is TRBJ1-1; D gene unclear. Per the germline V gene, CDR1 is SGHRS and CDR2 is YFSETQ. This CDR3 comprises 13 residues. V was trimmed by 5 bases and J by 7 bases, leaving 15 bases between them.